This record concerns one T cell receptor (beta chain) sequence. This entry comes from a study of blood T cell repertoires in COVID-19. Study as a whole: Acute-phase and convalescent COVID-19 samples originated in the United States, Italy and Spain.

Here immunoSEQ multiplex PCR was the method, and the copy in TCRdb shows in-frame clones only, minus some. The sample carries some 250,000 clones, more than 70% recorded once. Trimming pared 6 bases from V and 3 bases from J, leaving 14 bases between. Germline V gene data show CDR1 as LNHDA and CDR2 as SQIVND (reference sequence). This CDR3 contains 14 residues. The receptor's source is an elderly man with acute or convalescent COVID-19. The chain carries TRBV19 and TRBJ1-1; a weak D match, TRBD1 (6 bases). Sequencing was carried out using peripheral blood. The CDR3 sequence is CASSTRAGDTEAFF. CDR3 DNA: TGTGCCAGTAGCACTCGAGCAGGGGACACTGAAGCTTTCTTT.